These 14 T cell receptor beta chains originate from one sample sequenced in a study of T cell responses to AZD1222 COVID-19 vaccine (dated by TCRdb to the early 2020s). Interpreted using the paper, the time point label stands for: baseline before first vaccination. Preparation of the library involved the immunoSEQ multiplex PCR assay. TCRdb stores this immuneACCESS table with in-frame sequences only. Part of the clones is absent; in the studies checked, under half of the shortfall reflects unresolved V genes, and no reason is known for the rest. The sample table records fewer than 250,000 clones; around 92% of these occur just once. Approximately 1.3% of the sample belongs to the ten largest clones. The sample consisted of peripheral blood, taken on day 0 of AZD1222 vaccination. These receptors were taken from an adult in good health.

The genes are TRBV18 and TRBJ1-3; D is uncertain. The length of the CDR3 is 15 residues. Trimming stripped 3 bases from V and 0 bases from J, with 9 bases between. Germline V lookup: CDR1 KGHSH, CDR2 LQKENI. CDR3 DNA sequence: TGTGCCAGCTCACCGTCTGTATACTCTGGAAACACCATATATTTT. The encoded protein is CASSPSVYSGNTIYF.

Only a few counts were recorded for this clone. The chain couples TRBV24-1 to TRBJ1-2; D gene unclear. The CDR3 sequence is 15 residues long. CDR1 is KGHDR, CDR2 SFDVKD, per germline. Trimming stripped 4 bases from V and 0 bases from J, with 11 bases between. CDR3 loop: CATSDSRGANYGYTF. The CDR3 DNA reads TGTGCCACCAGTGACTCCAGAGGCGCTAACTATGGCTACACCTTC.

V and J are TRBV2 and TRBJ1-1; TRBD1 is a possible D gene (6 bases). Trimming removed 9 bases from V and 2 bases from J, with 16 bases in between. CDR1 and CDR2 from the germline V gene are SNHLY and FYNNEI. The CDR3 contains 14 residues. This CDR3 reads CARRDTRKNTEAFF. CDR3 in DNA: TGTGCCAGAAGGGACACGAGAAAAAACACTGAAGCTTTCTTT.

The V call is TRBV5-8, the J call TRBJ1-3, with TRBD1 matching over 7 bases. The CDR3 totals 16 residues. V lost 4 bases, J lost 0 bases, and 7 bases stayed unmatched. Germline CDR1 and CDR2: SGHTS and YDEGEE. CDR3 sequence: CASSPQGVISGNTIYF. DNA for the CDR3: TGTGCCAGCAGCCCGCAGGGGGTCATCTCTGGAAACACCATATATTTT.

This chain connects TRBV6-1 to TRBJ2-7; D possibly corresponds to TRBD1 (6 bases). This CDR3 spans 14 amino acids. Trimming stripped 2 bases from V and 0 bases from J, with 8 bases between. Germline assignment: CDR1 MNHNS and CDR2 SASEGT. CDR3 DNA: TGTGCCAGCAGTGAACGGGACATCTCCTACGAGCAGTACTTC. It yields the protein CASSERDISYEQYF.

This sequence joins TRBV7-3 and TRBJ1-6; 10 bases map to TRBD1. In germline, CDR1 is SGHTA, CDR2 FQGTGA. The CDR3 length is 15 residues. V lost 2 bases to trimming and J lost 9 bases; unmatched junction nucleotides: 4. CDR3 region: CASSLSGQGTSPLHF. CDR3 DNA: TGTGCCAGCAGCTTATCGGGACAGGGGACTTCACCCCTCCACTTT.

V is TRBV7-6 and J is TRBJ2-1; unclear D gene. Trimming took off 0 bases at V and 1 base at J, with 7 bases between the two ends. Germline V gene data show CDR1 as SGHVS and CDR2 as FNYEAQ. This CDR3 is built from 15 residues. The DNA of the CDR3 is TGTGCCAGCAGCTTAGCGGTGGGGTCCTACAATGAGCAGTTCTTC. Its translation: CASSLAVGSYNEQFF.

In its sample, this clone was seen once. The chain has TRBV7-7 and TRBJ2-5, with 8 bases aligning to TRBD1. CDR3 length equals 14 residues. The germline gives CDR1 SSHAT, CDR2 FNYEAQ (reference sequence). Unmatched junction bases numbered 5, after V lost 6 bases and J lost 2 bases. The CDR3 reads CASSATGGQETQYF. CDR3 nucleotides: TGTGCCAGCAGTGCAACAGGGGGTCAAGAGACCCAGTACTTC.

V and J are TRBV2 and TRBJ2-3; 10 bases agree with TRBD2. CDR3 size: 17 residues. V lost 5 bases, J lost 0 bases, and 8 bases stayed unmatched. Germline V CDR1 and CDR2: SNHLY, FYNNEI. The CDR3 DNA reads as TGTGCCAGCAGTCCGAGCGGGGGGGCCCTTAGCACAGATACGCAGTATTTT. Translated, it gives CASSPSGGALSTDTQYF.

The J gene is TRBJ1-5, the V gene TRBV5-8, with D maybe TRBD1 (5 bases). This CDR3 has 13 amino acids. The germline gives CDR1 SGHTS, CDR2 YDEGEE. V gave up 7 bases and J gave up 1 base, with 9 bases separating them. CDR3 sequence (DNA): TGTGCCAGCGGGACTCTGAGCAATCAGCCCCAGCATTTT. Amino acids: CASGTLSNQPQHF.

This sequence joins TRBV12-3 or TRBV12-4 and TRBJ1-2; D not resolved. The germline V and J ends were trimmed by 6 bases and 8 bases, with 10 bases remaining between them. The CDR3 totals 11 residues. The CDR3 protein is CASRRRGGYTF. CDR3 in DNA: TGTGCCAGCAGGCGGCGAGGGGGCTACACCTTC.

The genes are TRBV6-5 and TRBJ1-1; D might be TRBD1 (5 bases). The germline V gene encodes CDR1 MNHEY and CDR2 SVGAGI. CDR3 size: 11 residues. The ends were cut back, 2 bases at V and 11 bases at J, with 9 bases in the middle. CDR3 loop: CASSYGRAAFF. In DNA form, the CDR3 reads TGTGCCAGCAGTTACGGCAGGGCGGCTTTCTTT.

This clone showed up just once. The V call is TRBV12-3 or TRBV12-4, the J call TRBJ2-4; no definite D call. CDR3 length: 13 residues. Between the trimmed V and J ends, which lost 2 bases and 5 bases, there was a span of 7 bases. CDR3: CASSLTAQNIQYF. CDR3 sequence (DNA): TGTGCCAGCAGTTTAACAGCACAAAACATTCAGTACTTC.

The CDR3 loop reads CASSYSTGQPHYGYTF. CDR3 bases: TGTGCCAGCAGTTACTCGACGGGACAGCCTCATTATGGCTACACCTTC. V and J are TRBV6-5 and TRBJ1-2, with 7 bases matching TRBD1. The length of the CDR3 is 16 residues. The V segment lost 0 bases and the J segment 5 bases; nucleotides outside the gene matches: 9. Germline V gives CDR1 MNHEY, CDR2 SVGAGI.